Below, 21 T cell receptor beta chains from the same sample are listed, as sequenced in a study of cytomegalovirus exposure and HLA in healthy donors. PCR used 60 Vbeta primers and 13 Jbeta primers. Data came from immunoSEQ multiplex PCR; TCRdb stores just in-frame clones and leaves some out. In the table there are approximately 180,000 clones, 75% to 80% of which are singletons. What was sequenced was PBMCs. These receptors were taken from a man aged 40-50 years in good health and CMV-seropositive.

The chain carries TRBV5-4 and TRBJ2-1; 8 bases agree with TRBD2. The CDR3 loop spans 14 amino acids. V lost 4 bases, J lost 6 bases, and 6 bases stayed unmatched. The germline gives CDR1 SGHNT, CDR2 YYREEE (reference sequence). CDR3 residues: CASSPPGRANEQFF. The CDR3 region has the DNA TGTGCCAGCAGCCCCCCCGGGAGGGCCAATGAGCAGTTCTTC.

The chain's CDR3 is CASSQGVAGQETQYF. CDR3 bases: TGCGCCAGCAGCCAAGGGGTTGCGGGACAAGAGACCCAGTACTTC. The chain recombines TRBV4-1 with TRBJ2-5; weak D call: TRBD2 (6 bases). The CDR3 consists of 15 residues. Germline V gives CDR1 MGHRA, CDR2 YSYEKL. The V gene lost 1 base and the J gene lost 2 bases, with 11 bases spanning the gap.

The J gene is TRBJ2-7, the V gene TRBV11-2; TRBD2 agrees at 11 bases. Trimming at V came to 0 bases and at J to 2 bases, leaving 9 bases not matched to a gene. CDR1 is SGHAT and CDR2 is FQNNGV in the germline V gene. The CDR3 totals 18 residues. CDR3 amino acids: CASSLEGLAGGIPYEQYF. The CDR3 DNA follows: TGTGCCAGCAGCTTAGAGGGTCTAGCGGGAGGCATTCCCTACGAGCAGTACTTC.

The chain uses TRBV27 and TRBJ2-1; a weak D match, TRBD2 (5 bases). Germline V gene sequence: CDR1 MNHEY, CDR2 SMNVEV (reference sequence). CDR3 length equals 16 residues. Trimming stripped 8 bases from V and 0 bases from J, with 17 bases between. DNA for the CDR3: TGTGCCAGCTCCCTAGGAGCGGCAGGCTCCTACAATGAGCAGTTCTTC. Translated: CASSLGAAGSYNEQFF.

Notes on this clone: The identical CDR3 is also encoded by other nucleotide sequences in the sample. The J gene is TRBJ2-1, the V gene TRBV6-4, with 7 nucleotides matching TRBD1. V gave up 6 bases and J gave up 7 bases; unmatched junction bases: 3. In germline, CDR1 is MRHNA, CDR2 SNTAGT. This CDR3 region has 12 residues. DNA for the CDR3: TGTGCCAGCAGCCTGACAGGGAATGAGCAGTTCTTC. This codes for CASSLTGNEQFF.

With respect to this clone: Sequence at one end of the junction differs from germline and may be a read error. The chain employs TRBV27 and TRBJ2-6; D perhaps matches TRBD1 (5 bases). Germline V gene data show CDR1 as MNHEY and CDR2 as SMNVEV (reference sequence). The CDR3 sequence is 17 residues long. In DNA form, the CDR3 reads TGTGCCAGCAGTTTAAGGTTGTGGGGATCTGGGGCCAACGGCCTGACTTTC. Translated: CASSLRLWGSGANGLTF.

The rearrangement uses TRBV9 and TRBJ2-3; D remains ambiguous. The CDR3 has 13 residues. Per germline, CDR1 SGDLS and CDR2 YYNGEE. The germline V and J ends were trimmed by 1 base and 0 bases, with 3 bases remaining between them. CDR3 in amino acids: CASSVSSTDTQYF. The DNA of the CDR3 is TGTGCCAGCAGCGTAAGCAGCACAGATACGCAGTATTTT.

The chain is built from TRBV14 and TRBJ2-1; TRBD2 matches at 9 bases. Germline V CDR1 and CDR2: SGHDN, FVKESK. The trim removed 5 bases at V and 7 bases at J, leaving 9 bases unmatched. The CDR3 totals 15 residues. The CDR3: CASSNPTSGANEQFF. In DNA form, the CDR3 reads TGTGCCAGCAGCAATCCGACTAGCGGCGCAAATGAGCAGTTCTTC. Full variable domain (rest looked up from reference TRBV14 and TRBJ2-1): EAGVTQFPSHSVIEKGQTVTLRCDPISGHDNLYWYRRVMGKEIKFLLHFVKESKQDESGMPNNRFLAERTGGTYSTLKVQPAELEDSGVYFCASSNPTSGANEQFFGPGTRLTVL.

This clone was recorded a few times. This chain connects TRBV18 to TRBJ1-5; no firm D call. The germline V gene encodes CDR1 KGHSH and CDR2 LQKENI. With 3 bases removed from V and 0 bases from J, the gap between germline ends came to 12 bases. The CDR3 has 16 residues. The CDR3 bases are TGTGCCAGCTCACCCAACGCGGATATTAGCAATCAGCCCCAGCATTTT. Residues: CASSPNADISNQPQHF.

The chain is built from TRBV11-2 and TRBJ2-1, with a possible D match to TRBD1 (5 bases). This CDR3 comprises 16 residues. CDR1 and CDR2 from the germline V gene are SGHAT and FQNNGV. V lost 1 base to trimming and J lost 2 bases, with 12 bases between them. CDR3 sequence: CASSLVWQGPYNEQFF. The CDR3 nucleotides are TGTGCCAGCAGCTTAGTATGGCAGGGCCCCTACAATGAGCAGTTCTTC.

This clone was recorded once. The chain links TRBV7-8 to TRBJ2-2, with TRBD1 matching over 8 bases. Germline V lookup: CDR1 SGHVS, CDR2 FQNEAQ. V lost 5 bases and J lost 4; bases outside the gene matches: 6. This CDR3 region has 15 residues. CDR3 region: CASSGRQGSTGELFF. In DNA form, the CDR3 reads TGTGCCAGCAGCGGGCGACAGGGGAGCACCGGGGAGCTGTTTTTT.

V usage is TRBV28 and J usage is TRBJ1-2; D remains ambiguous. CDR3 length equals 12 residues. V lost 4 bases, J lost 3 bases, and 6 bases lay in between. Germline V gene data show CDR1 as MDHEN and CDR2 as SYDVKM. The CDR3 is CASSSNYYGYTF. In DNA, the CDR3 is TGTGCCAGCAGTTCCAACTACTATGGCTACACCTTC.

For the CDR3, the DNA is TGTGCCAGCGCACCCGGGGGGTACAATGAGCAGTTCTTC. Translation: CASAPGGYNEQFF. V and J are TRBV2 and TRBJ2-1; 7 positions match TRBD2. The germline V gene encodes CDR1 SNHLY and CDR2 FYNNEI. The CDR3 has 13 amino acids. J lost 4 bases, V lost 8 bases, and 5 bases had no gene match.

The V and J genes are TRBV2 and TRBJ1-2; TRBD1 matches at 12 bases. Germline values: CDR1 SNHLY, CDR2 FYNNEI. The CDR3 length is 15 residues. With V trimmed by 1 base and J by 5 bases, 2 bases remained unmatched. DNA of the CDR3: TGTGCCAGCAGTGAAGAGGGACAGGGGGCATATGGCTACACCTTC. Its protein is CASSEEGQGAYGYTF.

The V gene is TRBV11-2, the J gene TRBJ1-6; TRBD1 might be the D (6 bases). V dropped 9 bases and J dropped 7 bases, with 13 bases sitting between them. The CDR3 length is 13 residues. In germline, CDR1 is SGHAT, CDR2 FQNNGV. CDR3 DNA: TGTGCCAGTTCGGGACACCTGAATTCACCCCTCCACTTT. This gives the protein CASSGHLNSPLHF.

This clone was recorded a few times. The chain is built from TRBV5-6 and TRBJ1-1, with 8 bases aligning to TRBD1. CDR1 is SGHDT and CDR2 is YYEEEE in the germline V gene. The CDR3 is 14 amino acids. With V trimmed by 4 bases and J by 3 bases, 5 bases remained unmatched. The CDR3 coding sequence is TGTGCCAGCAGCCGGACAGGGTATCACACTGAAGCTTTCTTT. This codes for CASSRTGYHTEAFF.

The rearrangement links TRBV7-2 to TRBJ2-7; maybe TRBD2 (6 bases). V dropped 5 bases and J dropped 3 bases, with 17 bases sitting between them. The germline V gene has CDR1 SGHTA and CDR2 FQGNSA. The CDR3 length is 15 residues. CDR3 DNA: TGTGCCAGCAGCACTACCGGGACTTCACGCTACGAGCAGTACTTC. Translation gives CASSTTGTSRYEQYF. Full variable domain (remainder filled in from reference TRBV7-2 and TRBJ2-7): GAGVSQSPSNKVTEKGKDVELRCDPISGHTALYWYRQSLGQGLEFLIYFQGNSAPDKSGLPSDRFSAERTGGSVSTLTIQRTQQEDSAVYLCASSTTGTSRYEQYFGPGTRLTVT.

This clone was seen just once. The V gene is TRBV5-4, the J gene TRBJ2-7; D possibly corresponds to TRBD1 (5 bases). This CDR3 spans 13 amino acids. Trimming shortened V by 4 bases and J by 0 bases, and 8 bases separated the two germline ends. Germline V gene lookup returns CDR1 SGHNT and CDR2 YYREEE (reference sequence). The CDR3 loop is CASSNRSSYEQYF. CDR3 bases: TGTGCCAGCAGCAACAGGAGCTCCTACGAGCAGTACTTC.

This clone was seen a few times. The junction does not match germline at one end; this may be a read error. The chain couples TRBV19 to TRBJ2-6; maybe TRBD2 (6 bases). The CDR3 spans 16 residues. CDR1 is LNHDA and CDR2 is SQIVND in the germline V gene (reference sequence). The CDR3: CASSIGVGTGANGLTF. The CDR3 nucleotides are TGTGCCAGTAGTATAGGGGTGGGGACTGGGGCCAACGGCCTGACTTTC.

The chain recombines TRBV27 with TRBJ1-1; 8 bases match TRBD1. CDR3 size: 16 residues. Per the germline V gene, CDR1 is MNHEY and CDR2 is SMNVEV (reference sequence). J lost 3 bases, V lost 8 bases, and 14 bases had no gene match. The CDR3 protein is CASVRQGAFRDTEAFF. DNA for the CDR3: TGTGCCAGCGTTCGGCAGGGGGCGTTCCGGGACACTGAAGCTTTCTTT.

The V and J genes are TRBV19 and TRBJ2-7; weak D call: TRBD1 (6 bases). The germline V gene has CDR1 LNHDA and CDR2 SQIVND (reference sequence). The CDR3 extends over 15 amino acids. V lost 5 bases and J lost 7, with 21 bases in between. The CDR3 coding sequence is TGTGCCAGTAGTCCGCGGACAGTAGGAAGTGAAGAGCAGTACTTC. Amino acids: CASSPRTVGSEEQYF.